The 32 T cell receptor beta chains presented below share a single source sample, sequenced in a study of shared clonotypes between healthy human individuals. Sequencing used immunoSEQ multiplex PCR; TCRdb keeps in-frame clones, though not all of them. Here the sample spans 2 million to 2.5 million clones, about 94% being singletons. Sample: naive CD4+ T cells sorted from blood. Subset given: CD45RA+ positively selected. Receptor source: a man between 18 and 35 years old in good health.

The chain couples TRBV27 to TRBJ2-2, with 7 bases identical to TRBD2. Germline V lookup: CDR1 MNHEY, CDR2 SMNVEV (reference sequence). This CDR3 comprises 16 residues. With 2 bases clipped from V and 3 bases from J, the junction kept 6 bases outside the gene matches. The CDR3 coding sequence is TGTGCCAGCAGTTTAAAGGGCGGGAGCCACACCGGGGAGCTGTTTTTT. This sequence encodes CASSLKGGSHTGELFF.

The gene calls are TRBV9 and TRBJ1-3; the D is unclear. V was clipped by 0 bases and J by 6 bases, with 7 bases between them. The CDR3 runs to 13 residues. Germline CDR1 SGDLS, CDR2 YYNGEE. In DNA, the CDR3 is TGTGCCAGCAGCGTAGGGGCTACAAACACCATATATTTT. Its protein product is CASSVGATNTIYF.

The chain links TRBV1 to TRBJ2-7; TRBD2 was called by the table and not checked on the DNA. TRBV1 is reported as a pseudogene. The CDR3 covers 19 residues. CDR3 residues: CTSSQDGGLAGVFRYEQYF. The CDR3 region has the DNA TGCACCAGCAGCCAAGATGGGGGACTAGCGGGAGTATTTCGCTACGAGCAGTACTTC.

J is TRBJ2-5 and V is TRBV6-5, with D unclear. Germline CDR1 reads MNHEY; CDR2 reads SVGAGI. V was pared by 0 bases and J by 2 bases, with 7 bases between. The CDR3 totals 14 residues. For the CDR3, the DNA is TGTGCCAGCAGTTACTCGATGTCGCAAGAGACCCAGTACTTC. Protein: CASSYSMSQETQYF.

The rearrangement joins TRBV10-2 to TRBJ1-2, with D possibly being TRBD1 (6 bases). Trimming took off 8 bases at V and 7 bases at J, with 11 bases between the two ends. The CDR3 covers 11 residues. The germline V gene encodes CDR1 WSHSY and CDR2 SAAADI. In nucleotides, the CDR3 is TGCGCCAGCTCAGGGGCGGGTGGCTACACCTTC. As protein: CASSGAGGYTF.

This chain uses TRBV6-5 with TRBJ1-2; a possible D gene is TRBD1 (5 bases). CDR1 and CDR2 from the germline V gene are MNHEY and SVGAGI. This CDR3 region has 14 residues. Deletions cut 0 bases from V and 12 bases from J, with 17 bases between. As DNA, the CDR3 is TGTGCCAGCAGTTACTCTGGAGGGGAGGACCCTAACACCTTC. It encodes CASSYSGGEDPNTF.

This clone was seen once. The chain uses TRBV7-9 and TRBJ2-4; 9 bases are a match to TRBD2. The CDR3 is 17 amino acids. Germline lookup yields CDR1 SEHNR and CDR2 FQNEAQ (reference sequence). J gave up 0 bases and V 5 bases, and 8 bases lay outside the gene matches. The CDR3 region has the DNA TGTGCCAGCAGCCCCCGCGGGGGGGACTTAGCCAAAAACATTCAGTACTTC. It translates to CASSPRGGDLAKNIQYF.

J is TRBJ2-1 and V is TRBV27; the D is unclear. The CDR3 spans 11 residues. The V and J ends lost 8 bases and 6 bases respectively, with 8 bases between them. Germline-derived CDR1 and CDR2 are MNHEY and SMNVEV (reference sequence). The CDR3 reads CASLPGNEQFF. The CDR3 nucleotides are TGTGCCAGCTTACCCGGCAATGAGCAGTTCTTC.

This clone was observed a single time. The V gene is TRBV5-4, the J gene TRBJ2-7; no clear D gene. This CDR3 contains 13 residues. Germline CDR1 reads SGHNT; CDR2 reads YYREEE (reference sequence). V was cut by 5 bases and J by 2 bases, with 11 bases left in between. The CDR3 DNA follows: TGTGCCAGCAGTTTCGACGCTGCCTACGAGCAGTACTTC. Translating gives CASSFDAAYEQYF.

The gene calls are TRBV11-2 and TRBJ2-2; 9 bases match TRBD1. This CDR3 spans 15 amino acids. Germline values: CDR1 SGHAT, CDR2 FQNNGV. V lost 4 bases to trimming and J lost 2 bases; unmatched junction nucleotides: 2. The CDR3 is CASSWGQGNTGELFF. CDR3 coding DNA: TGTGCCAGCAGCTGGGGACAGGGAAACACCGGGGAGCTGTTTTTT.

Of note for this clone: Different DNA sequences within this sample yield the same CDR3. The chain links TRBV7-9 to TRBJ1-6, with 9 positions matching TRBD1. V shed 1 base, J shed 5 bases, and the junction held 0 bases outside the gene matches. The germline V gene has CDR1 SEHNR and CDR2 FQNEAQ (reference sequence). CDR3 length: 15 amino acids. This CDR3 is CASSLGTGDNSPLHF. The CDR3 DNA is TGTGCCAGCAGCTTAGGGACAGGGGATAATTCACCCCTCCACTTT.

The chain recombines TRBV5-1 with TRBJ1-1, with TRBD1 matching over 7 bases. CDR1 is SGHRS and CDR2 is YFSETQ in the germline V gene. The CDR3 is 17 residues long. The ends lost 3 bases at V and 0 bases at J; junction bases unmatched: 11. CDR3 nucleotide sequence: TGCGCCAGCAGCTCCGGATTACAGGGGAACATGAACACTGAAGCTTTCTTT. Amino acids: CASSSGLQGNMNTEAFF.

J is TRBJ1-4 and V is TRBV5-1; the match to TRBD1 covers 7 bases. After removal of 4 bases from V and 2 bases from J, the junction contained 5 bases not matched to a gene. Germline CDR1 is SGHRS and CDR2 is YFSETQ. This CDR3 is built from 15 residues. CDR3 bases: TGCGCCAGCAGCCCGGGACAGAATACTAATGAAAAACTGTTTTTT. Amino acids: CASSPGQNTNEKLFF.

The chain has TRBV6-5 and TRBJ1-6; D is ambiguous. This CDR3 is built from 15 residues. V lost 7 bases and J 7 bases, leaving 17 bases between the germline ends. CDR1 and CDR2 (germline): MNHEY, SVGAGI. CDR3 DNA sequence: TGTGCCAGCACGGGAGGGCTGTTACGGAATTCACCCCTCCACTTT. Translated: CASTGGLLRNSPLHF.

The chain carries TRBV5-6 and TRBJ1-3; D is ambiguous. Germline V gene sequence: CDR1 SGHDT, CDR2 YYEEEE. The germline V and J ends were trimmed by 4 bases and 0 bases, with 11 bases remaining between them. The CDR3 spans 15 residues. The CDR3 is CASSLPVTSGNTIYF. CDR3 sequence (DNA): TGTGCCAGCAGCCTTCCAGTGACCTCTGGAAACACCATATATTTT.

The V call is TRBV10-3, the J call TRBJ2-3; no firm D call. Germline V gene sequence: CDR1 ENHRY, CDR2 SYGVKD. Between the trimmed V and J ends, which lost 8 bases and 4 bases, there was a span of 13 bases. This CDR3 is built from 13 residues. CDR3 sequence reads: CAISAQRADTQYF. As DNA, the CDR3 is TGTGCCATCTCGGCACAGCGAGCAGATACGCAGTATTTT.

The chain uses TRBV10-3 and TRBJ1-2, with no clear D. V lost 2 bases and J lost 4, with 5 bases in between. The germline CDR1 and CDR2 sequences are ENHRY and SYGVKD. This CDR3 is built from 12 residues. CDR3 protein: CAISEMTYGYTF. CDR3 sequence (DNA): TGTGCCATCAGTGAGATGACCTATGGCTACACCTTC.

The chain is built from TRBV25-1 and TRBJ2-2; 9 bases are a match to TRBD2. Unmatched junction bases numbered 3, after V lost 6 bases and J lost 1 base. CDR3 length: 15 amino acids. Germline values: CDR1 MGHDK, CDR2 SYGVNS. In nucleotides, the CDR3 is TGTGCCAGCAGGATACTAGCGGGGAACACCGGGGAGCTGTTTTTT. It is translated as CASRILAGNTGELFF.

V usage is TRBV2 and J usage is TRBJ2-4; the match to TRBD2 covers 8 bases. With 3 bases clipped from V and 0 bases from J, the junction kept 1 base outside the gene matches. This CDR3 spans 15 amino acids. Germline values: CDR1 SNHLY, CDR2 FYNNEI. This CDR3 is CASSDLAGAKNIQYF. Here the CDR3 DNA reads TGTGCCAGCAGTGACCTAGCGGGAGCCAAAAACATTCAGTACTTC.

The chain carries TRBV4-1 and TRBJ2-3, with D tentatively TRBD2 (7 bases). Germline lookup yields CDR1 MGHRA and CDR2 YSYEKL. The length of the CDR3 is 16 residues. Trimming removed 4 bases at V and 3 bases at J, with 17 bases between. CDR3 coding DNA: TGCGCCAGCAGCCTTGGGGGGGCGATAAGAACAGATACGCAGTATTTT. It encodes CASSLGGAIRTDTQYF.

The V call is TRBV5-1, the J call TRBJ2-7; D is unclear. CDR1 and CDR2 (germline): SGHRS, YFSETQ. CDR3 length equals 15 residues. The V end was cut by 4 bases, the J end by 4 bases, with 18 bases between. The CDR3 reads CASSPLGGSGYEQYF. CDR3 in DNA: TGCGCCAGCAGCCCCTTGGGTGGGTCGGGTTACGAGCAGTACTTC.

This clone was seen once. Other DNA sequences in the same sample also yield this CDR3. The gene calls are TRBV29-1 and TRBJ2-1; 13 bases align to TRBD2. The CDR3 runs 15 residues. Germline V gene data show CDR1 as SQVTM and CDR2 as ANQGSEA. With 5 bases clipped from V and 4 bases from J, the junction kept 5 bases outside the gene matches. CDR3 region: CSVRLAGGPYNEQFF. CDR3 DNA sequence: TGCAGCGTTCGACTAGCGGGGGGCCCTTACAATGAGCAGTTCTTC.

This clone showed up just once. The chain joins TRBV6-5 to TRBJ2-2; D not resolved. The germline CDR1 and CDR2 sequences are MNHEY and SVGAGI. The germline V and J ends were trimmed by 4 bases and 9 bases, with 9 bases remaining between them. This CDR3 comprises 12 residues. The CDR3 is CASSSSRRELFF. The CDR3 nucleotides are TGTGCCAGCAGTTCTTCCCGGCGGGAGCTGTTTTTT.

The gene calls are TRBV6-1 and TRBJ2-7; maybe TRBD2 (5 bases). The CDR3 has 16 residues. Germline loops: CDR1 MNHNS, CDR2 SASEGT. Trimming cost V 2 bases and J 4 bases, with 18 bases left between them. CDR3 DNA: TGTGCCAGCAGTGAACAACCGTGGACGGGGAAATACGAGCAGTACTTC. The encoded protein is CASSEQPWTGKYEQYF.

The chain carries TRBV7-9 and TRBJ1-6; possible D gene TRBD1, 6 bases. This CDR3 comprises 16 residues. V lost 5 bases to trimming and J lost 2 bases, with 13 bases between them. Germline V lookup: CDR1 SEHNR, CDR2 FQNEAQ (reference sequence). The CDR3 nucleotides are TGTGCCAGCAGCCCCGTGACAGGAACCTATAATTCACCCCTCCACTTT. Its protein is CASSPVTGTYNSPLHF.

The rearrangement links TRBV29-1 to TRBJ2-2, with 8 bases identical to TRBD2. Looked up from germline, CDR1 is SQVTM and CDR2 is ANQGSEA. This CDR3 region has 15 residues. V was pared by 7 bases and J by 5 bases, with 12 bases of the junction left unmatched. CDR3 sequence: CSGTLTSATTGELFF. The CDR3 DNA sequence: TGCAGCGGTACTTTGACTAGCGCGACTACCGGGGAGCTGTTTTTT.

This CDR3 reads CASSVAGTVTDTQYF. CDR3 nucleotide sequence: TGTGCCAGCAGTGTAGCCGGGACGGTCACAGATACGCAGTATTTT. This chain uses TRBV6-1 with TRBJ2-3; tentatively, D is TRBD1 or TRBD2 (5 bases each). V was trimmed by 4 bases and J by 2 bases, leaving 13 bases between them. The CDR3 is 15 amino acids. CDR1 is MNHNS, CDR2 SASEGT, per germline.

A single count supports this clone. The V call is TRBV28, the J call TRBJ1-1, with a weak D call TRBD1 (5 bases). Per germline, CDR1 MDHEN and CDR2 SYDVKM. Trimming took 2 bases from V and 1 from J, leaving 11 bases between them. The CDR3 consists of 15 residues. The CDR3 is CASSLPGRQNTEAFF. In DNA form, the CDR3 reads TGTGCCAGCAGTTTACCGGGACGGCAGAACACTGAAGCTTTCTTT. Together with reference TRBV28 and TRBJ1-1, the CDR3 gives the full variable domain: DVKVTQSSRYLVKRTGEKVFLECVQDMDHENMFWYRQDPGLGLRLIYFSYDVKMKEKGDIPEGYSVSREKKERFSLILESASTNQTSMYLCASSLPGRQNTEAFFGQGTRLTVV.

The J gene is TRBJ2-1, the V gene TRBV7-2; D is unresolved. V lost 1 base and J 0 bases, leaving 7 bases between the germline ends. Looked up from germline, CDR1 is SGHTA and CDR2 is FQGNSA. This CDR3 contains 15 residues. The CDR3 reads CASSLVHVSYNEQFF. DNA of the CDR3: TGTGCCAGCAGCTTAGTACACGTCTCCTACAATGAGCAGTTCTTC.

The V gene is TRBV7-9, the J gene TRBJ1-1; unclear D gene. V was cut by 1 base and J by 5 bases, with 11 bases left in between. Germline V gene sequence: CDR1 SEHNR, CDR2 FQNEAQ (reference sequence). The CDR3 sequence is 14 residues long. In nucleotides, the CDR3 is TGTGCCAGCAGCTTAGGGCAGGTTAGGACTGAAGCTTTCTTT. It encodes CASSLGQVRTEAFF. The full variable domain, its missing parts supplied by reference TRBV7-9 and TRBJ1-1, is DTGVSQNPRHKITKRGQNVTFRCDPISEHNRLYWYRQTLGQGPEFLTYFQNEAQLEKSRLLSDRFSAERPKGSFSTLEIQRTEQGDSAMYLCASSLGQVRTEAFFGQGTRLTVV.

The genes are TRBV7-8 and TRBJ1-1; 9 bases are shared with TRBD1. The CDR3 has 15 amino acids. After removal of 1 base from V and 4 bases from J, the junction contained 4 bases not matched to a gene. The V gene's germline CDR1 is SGHVS and CDR2 FQNEAQ. The CDR3: CASSLGQGGSTEAFF. DNA for the CDR3: TGTGCCAGCAGCTTAGGACAGGGGGGGAGCACTGAAGCTTTCTTT.

Of note for this clone: This same CDR3 is encoded by further DNA sequences in the sample. The chain carries TRBV19 and TRBJ1-2; 7 bases map to TRBD1. The germline V gene encodes CDR1 LNHDA and CDR2 SQIVND (reference sequence). V shed 4 bases and J 0 bases; nucleotides not matched to a gene: 2. The CDR3 extends over 14 amino acids. CDR3 bases: TGTGCCAGTAGTAGAGGGGGCTCTAACTATGGCTACACCTTC. Translated, it gives CASSRGGSNYGYTF.